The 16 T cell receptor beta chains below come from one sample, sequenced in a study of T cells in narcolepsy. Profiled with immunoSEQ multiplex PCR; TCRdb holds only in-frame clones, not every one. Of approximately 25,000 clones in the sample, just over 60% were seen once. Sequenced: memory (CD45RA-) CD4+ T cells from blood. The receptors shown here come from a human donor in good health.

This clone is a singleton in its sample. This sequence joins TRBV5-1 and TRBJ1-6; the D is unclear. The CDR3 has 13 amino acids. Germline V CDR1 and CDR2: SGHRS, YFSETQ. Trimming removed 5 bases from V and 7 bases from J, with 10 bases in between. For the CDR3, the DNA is TGCGCCAGCAGAGGTCCGGAAAATTCACCCCTCCACTTT. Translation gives CASRGPENSPLHF.

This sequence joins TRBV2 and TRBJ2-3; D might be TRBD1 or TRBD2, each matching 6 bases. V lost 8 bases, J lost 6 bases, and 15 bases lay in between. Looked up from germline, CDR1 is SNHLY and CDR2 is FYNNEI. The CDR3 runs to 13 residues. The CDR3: CASQVGGHDTQYF. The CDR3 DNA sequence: TGTGCCAGCCAAGTGGGGGGCCACGATACGCAGTATTTT.

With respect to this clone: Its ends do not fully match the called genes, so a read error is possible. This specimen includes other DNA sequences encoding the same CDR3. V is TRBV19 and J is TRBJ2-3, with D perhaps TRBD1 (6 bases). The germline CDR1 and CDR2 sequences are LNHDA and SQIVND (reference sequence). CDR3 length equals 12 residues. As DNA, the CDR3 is TGCGCCAGTAGTGTTAGGGGGGATACGCAGTATTTT. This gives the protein CASSVRGDTQYF. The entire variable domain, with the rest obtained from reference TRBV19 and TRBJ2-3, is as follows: DGGITQSPKYLFRKEGQNVTLSCEQNLNHDAMYWYRQDPGQGLRLIYYSQIVNDFQKGDIAEGYSVSREKKESFPLTVTSAQKNPTAFYLCASSVRGDTQYFGPGTRLTVL.

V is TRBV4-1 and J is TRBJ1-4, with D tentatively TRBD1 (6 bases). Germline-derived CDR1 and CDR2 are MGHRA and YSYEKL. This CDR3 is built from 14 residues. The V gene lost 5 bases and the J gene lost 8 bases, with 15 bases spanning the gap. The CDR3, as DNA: TGCGCCAGCAGCAAAAGCCCAGGGGAAGAAAAACTGTTTTTT. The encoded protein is CASSKSPGEEKLFF.

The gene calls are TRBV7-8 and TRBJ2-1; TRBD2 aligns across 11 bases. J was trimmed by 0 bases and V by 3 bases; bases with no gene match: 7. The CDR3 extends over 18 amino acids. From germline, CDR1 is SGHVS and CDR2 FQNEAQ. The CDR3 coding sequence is TGTGCCAGCAGCTTGCTCCCTACTAGCGGGAGCTCCTACAATGAGCAGTTCTTC. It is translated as CASSLLPTSGSSYNEQFF.

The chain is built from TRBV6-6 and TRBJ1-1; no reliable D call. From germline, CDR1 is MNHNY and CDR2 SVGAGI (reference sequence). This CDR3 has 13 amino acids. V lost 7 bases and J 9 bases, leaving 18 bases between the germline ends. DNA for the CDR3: TGTGCCAGCACCCTTGAGACGAACCTACAAGCTTTCTTT. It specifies CASTLETNLQAFF.

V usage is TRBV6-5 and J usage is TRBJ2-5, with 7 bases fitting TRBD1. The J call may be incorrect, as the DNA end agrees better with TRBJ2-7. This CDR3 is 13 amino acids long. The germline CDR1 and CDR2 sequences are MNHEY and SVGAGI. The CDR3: CATTGVGTYEQYF. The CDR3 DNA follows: TGTGCCACTACAGGGGTAGGGACCTACGAGCAGTACTTC.

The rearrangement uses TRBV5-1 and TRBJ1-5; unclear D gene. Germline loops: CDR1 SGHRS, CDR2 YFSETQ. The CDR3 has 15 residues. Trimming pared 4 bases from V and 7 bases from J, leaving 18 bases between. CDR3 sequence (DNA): TGCGCCAGCAGCCCCGGCGACACGGCCCCACAGCCCCAGCATTTT. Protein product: CASSPGDTAPQPQHF. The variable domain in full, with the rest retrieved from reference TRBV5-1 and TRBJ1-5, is KAGVTQTPRYLIKTRGQQVTLSCSPISGHRSVSWYQQTPGQGLQFLFEYFSETQRNKGNFPGRFSGRQFSNSRSEMNVSTLELGDSALYLCASSPGDTAPQPQHFGDGTRLSIL.

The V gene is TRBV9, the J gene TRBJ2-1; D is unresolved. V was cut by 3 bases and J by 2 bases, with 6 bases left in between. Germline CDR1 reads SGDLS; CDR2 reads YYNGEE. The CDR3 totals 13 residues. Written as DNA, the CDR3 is TGTGCCAGCAGCGCTACCACCTACAATGAGCAGTTCTTC. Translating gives CASSATTYNEQFF.

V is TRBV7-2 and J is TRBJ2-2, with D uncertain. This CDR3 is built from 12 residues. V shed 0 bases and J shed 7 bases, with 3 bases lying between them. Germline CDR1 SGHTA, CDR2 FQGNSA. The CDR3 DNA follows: TGTGCCAGCAGCTTAGCAAACGGGGAGCTGTTTTTT. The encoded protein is CASSLANGELFF.

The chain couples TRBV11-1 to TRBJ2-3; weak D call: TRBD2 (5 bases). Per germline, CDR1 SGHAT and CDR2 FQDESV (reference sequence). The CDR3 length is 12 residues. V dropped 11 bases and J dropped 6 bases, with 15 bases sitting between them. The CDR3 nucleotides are TGTGCCTCGAAAGCGGCCACGGATACGCAGTATTTT. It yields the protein CASKAATDTQYF.

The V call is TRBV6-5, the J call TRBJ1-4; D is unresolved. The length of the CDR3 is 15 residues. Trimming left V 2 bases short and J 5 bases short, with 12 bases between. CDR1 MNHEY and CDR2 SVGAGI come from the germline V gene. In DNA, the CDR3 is TGTGCCAGCAGTTACCGCAATTCCTACAATGAAAAACTGTTTTTT. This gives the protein CASSYRNSYNEKLFF.

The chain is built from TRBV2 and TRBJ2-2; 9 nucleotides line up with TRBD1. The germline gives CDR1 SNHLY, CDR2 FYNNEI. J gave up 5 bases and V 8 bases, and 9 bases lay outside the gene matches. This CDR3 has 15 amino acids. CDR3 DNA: TGTGCCAGCGGAGGGACAGGGACGTGGACCGGGGAGCTGTTTTTT. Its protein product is CASGGTGTWTGELFF.

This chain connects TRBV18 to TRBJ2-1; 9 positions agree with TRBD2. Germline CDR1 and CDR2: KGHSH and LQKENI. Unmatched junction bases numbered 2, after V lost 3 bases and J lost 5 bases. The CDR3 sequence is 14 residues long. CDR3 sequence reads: CASSPSGGNNEQFF. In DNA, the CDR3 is TGTGCCAGCTCACCTAGCGGGGGTAACAATGAGCAGTTCTTC.

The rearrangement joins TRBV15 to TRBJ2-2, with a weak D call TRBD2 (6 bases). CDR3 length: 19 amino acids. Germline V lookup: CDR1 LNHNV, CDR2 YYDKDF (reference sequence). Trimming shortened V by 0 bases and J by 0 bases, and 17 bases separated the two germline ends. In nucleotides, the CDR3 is TGTGCCACCAGCAGAGATGGGCCCTGGGGGGAGCCGAACACCGGGGAGCTGTTTTTT. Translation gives CATSRDGPWGEPNTGELFF.

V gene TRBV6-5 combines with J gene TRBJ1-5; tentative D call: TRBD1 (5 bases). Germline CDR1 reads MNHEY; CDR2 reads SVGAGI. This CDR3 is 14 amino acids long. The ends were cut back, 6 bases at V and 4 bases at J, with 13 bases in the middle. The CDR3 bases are TGTGCCAGCAGCTGGACGGGGGGAAATCAGCCCCAGCATTTT. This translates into CASSWTGGNQPQHF.